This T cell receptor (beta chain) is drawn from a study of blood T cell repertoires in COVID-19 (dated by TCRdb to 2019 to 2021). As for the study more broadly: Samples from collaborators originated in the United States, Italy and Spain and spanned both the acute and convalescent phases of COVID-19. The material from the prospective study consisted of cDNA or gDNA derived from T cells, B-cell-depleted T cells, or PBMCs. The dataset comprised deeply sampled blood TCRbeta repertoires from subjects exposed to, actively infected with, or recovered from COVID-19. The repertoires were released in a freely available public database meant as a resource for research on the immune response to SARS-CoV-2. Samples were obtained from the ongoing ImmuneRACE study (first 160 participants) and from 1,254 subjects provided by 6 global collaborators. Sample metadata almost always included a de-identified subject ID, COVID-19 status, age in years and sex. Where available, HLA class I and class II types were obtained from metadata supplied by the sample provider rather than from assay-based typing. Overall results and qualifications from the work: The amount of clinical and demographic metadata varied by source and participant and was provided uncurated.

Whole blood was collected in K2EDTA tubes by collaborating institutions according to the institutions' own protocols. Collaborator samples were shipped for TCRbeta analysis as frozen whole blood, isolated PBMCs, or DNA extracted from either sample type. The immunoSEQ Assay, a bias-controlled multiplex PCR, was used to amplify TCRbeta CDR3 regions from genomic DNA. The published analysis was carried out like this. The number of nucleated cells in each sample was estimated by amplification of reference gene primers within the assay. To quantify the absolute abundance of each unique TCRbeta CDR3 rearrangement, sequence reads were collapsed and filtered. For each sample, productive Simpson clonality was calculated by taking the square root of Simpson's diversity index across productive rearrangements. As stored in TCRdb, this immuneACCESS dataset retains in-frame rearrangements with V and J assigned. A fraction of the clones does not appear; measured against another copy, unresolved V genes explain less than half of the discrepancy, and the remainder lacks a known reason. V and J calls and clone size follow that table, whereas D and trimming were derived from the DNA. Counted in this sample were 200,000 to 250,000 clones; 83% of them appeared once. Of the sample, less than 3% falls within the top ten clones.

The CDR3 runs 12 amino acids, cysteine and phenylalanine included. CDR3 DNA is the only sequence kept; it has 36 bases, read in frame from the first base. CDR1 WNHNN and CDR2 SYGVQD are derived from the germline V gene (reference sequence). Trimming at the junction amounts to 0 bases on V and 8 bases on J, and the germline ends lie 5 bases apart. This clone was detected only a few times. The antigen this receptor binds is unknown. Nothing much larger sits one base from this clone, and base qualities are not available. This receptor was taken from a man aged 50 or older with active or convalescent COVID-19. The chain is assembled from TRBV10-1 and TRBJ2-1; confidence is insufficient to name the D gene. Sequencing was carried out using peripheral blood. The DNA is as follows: TGCGCCAGCAGTGAGTCAGCCTATGAGCAGTTCTTC. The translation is CASSESAYEQFF.